The 20 T cell receptor beta chains below come from one sample, sequenced in a study of Ad26.COV2.S vaccination and SARS-CoV-2 variants. Libraries were prepared by immunoSEQ multiplex PCR; TCRdb keeps only in-frame clonotypes and omits some of them. This sample has 300,000 to 400,000 clones; roughly 84% occur once, and the top ten carry around 3.6%. Treatment given: around 19 received Ad26.COV2.S at low or high dose, single or two shots; roughly five received placebo; per-sample allocation not given. On day 63 after the first injection, vaccine and placebo recipients gave samples. The sample consisted of peripheral blood, taken in a trial of Ad26.COV2.S vaccine versus placebo. These receptor sequences come from a person between 18 and 59 years old who received the Ad26.COV2.S COVID-19 vaccine or a placebo.

The CDR3 here is CASTFPGELFF. Here the CDR3 DNA reads TGTGCCAGCACTTTTCCCGGGGAGCTGTTTTTT. V usage is TRBV12-3 or TRBV12-4 and J usage is TRBJ2-2; D unclear. V lost 7 bases to trimming and J lost 6 bases, with 6 bases between them. The CDR3 is 11 residues long.

This chain uses TRBV30 with TRBJ1-2; D gene ambiguous. This CDR3 comprises 12 residues. Trimming left V 8 bases short and J 4 bases short, with 14 bases between. Germline-derived CDR1 and CDR2 are GTSNPN and SVGIG (reference sequence). This chain's CDR3 is CAGDLAGYGYTF. CDR3 DNA: TGTGCCGGTGACCTGGCGGGCTATGGCTACACCTTC. Variable domain in full (rest from reference TRBV30 and TRBJ1-2): SQTIHQWPATLVQPVGSPLSLECTVEGTSNPNLYWYRQAAGRGLQLLFYSVGIGQISSEVPQNLSASRPQDRQFILSSKKLLLSDSGFYLCAGDLAGYGYTFGSGTRLTVV.

This chain connects TRBV5-5 to TRBJ1-1; D is undetermined. The CDR3 length is 12 residues. V was pared by 4 bases and J by 8 bases, with 12 bases between. From germline, CDR1 is SGHKS and CDR2 YYEKEE (reference sequence). CDR3 sequence reads: CASSAPSGEAFF. The CDR3 DNA sequence: TGTGCCAGCAGCGCGCCCAGCGGCGAAGCTTTCTTT.

The J gene is TRBJ2-7, the V gene TRBV12-3 or TRBV12-4; D may match TRBD1 or TRBD2 (5 bases each). The CDR3 spans 13 residues. Trimming pared 6 bases from V and 6 bases from J, leaving 15 bases between. The CDR3 sequence is CASSPGPQGEQYF. The CDR3 DNA is TGTGCCAGCAGCCCGGGACCACAAGGCGAGCAGTACTTC.

V is TRBV30 and J is TRBJ1-4; D gene unclear. From germline, CDR1 is GTSNPN and CDR2 SVGIG (reference sequence). The CDR3 loop spans 13 amino acids. Trimming shortened V by 3 bases and J by 7 bases, and 12 bases separated the two germline ends. This CDR3 is CAWRGRAVEKLFF. The DNA of the CDR3 is TGTGCCTGGAGAGGTAGGGCGGTTGAAAAACTGTTTTTT.

The J gene is TRBJ2-1, the V gene TRBV5-4; 10 bases map to TRBD1. The CDR3 has 16 residues. Germline V gene sequence: CDR1 SGHNT, CDR2 YYREEE (reference sequence). Germline trimming cut 0 bases from V and 8 bases from J; bases unmatched to any gene: 8. CDR3 sequence reads: CASSLGWGTGEDEQFF. CDR3 nucleotide sequence: TGTGCCAGCAGCTTGGGTTGGGGGACAGGGGAAGATGAGCAGTTCTTC.

The chain links TRBV30 to TRBJ2-7; D is possibly TRBD1 (5 bases). Deletions cut 3 bases from V and 1 base from J, with 19 bases between. Looked up from germline, CDR1 is GTSNPN and CDR2 is SVGIG (reference sequence). The CDR3 length is 16 residues. The CDR3 region is CAWRDKPSRVSYEQYF. The CDR3 region has the DNA TGTGCCTGGAGGGACAAACCATCTAGGGTATCCTACGAGCAGTACTTC. Full variable domain (outside the CDR3, taken from reference TRBV30 and TRBJ2-7): SQTIHQWPATLVQPVGSPLSLECTVEGTSNPNLYWYRQAAGRGLQLLFYSVGIGQISSEVPQNLSASRPQDRQFILSSKKLLLSDSGFYLCAWRDKPSRVSYEQYFGPGTRLTVT.

This chain links TRBV2 with TRBJ2-5; D is unclear. The germline gives CDR1 SNHLY, CDR2 FYNNEI. Trimming took 4 bases from V and 2 from J, leaving 5 bases between them. The CDR3 length is 12 residues. CDR3 in amino acids: CASSGGQETQYF. Written as DNA, the CDR3 is TGTGCCAGCAGTGGGGGACAAGAGACCCAGTACTTC.

The genes are TRBV7-2 and TRBJ2-5, with D possibly being TRBD2 (5 bases). V lost 5 bases, J lost 4 bases, and 17 bases lay in between. CDR3 size: 15 residues. The germline CDR1 and CDR2 sequences are SGHTA and FQGNSA. CDR3 DNA sequence: TGTGCCAGCAGCCCGCATGGAGGTCAGAGAGAGACCCAGTACTTC. The encoded protein is CASSPHGGQRETQYF.

The chain uses TRBV19 and TRBJ1-1, with 8 bases that match TRBD1. This CDR3 is built from 14 residues. The V segment lost 7 bases and the J segment 4 bases; nucleotides outside the gene matches: 8. Per the germline V gene, CDR1 is LNHDA and CDR2 is SQIVND (reference sequence). The CDR3 coding sequence is TGTGCCAGTACTCCAGGGGGCTGGGGCACTGAAGCTTTCTTT. Its protein product is CASTPGGWGTEAFF.

V usage is TRBV5-1 and J usage is TRBJ2-7; TRBD1 matches at 12 bases. The CDR3 extends over 15 amino acids. Trimming at V came to 4 bases and at J to 6 bases, leaving 8 bases not matched to a gene. Germline CDR1 SGHRS, CDR2 YFSETQ. The CDR3 reads CASSQTGTGGLEQYF. DNA of the CDR3: TGCGCCAGCAGCCAAACCGGGACAGGGGGCCTCGAGCAGTACTTC.

This rearrangement joins TRBV10-3 to TRBJ2-1, with TRBD1 identical over 9 bases. Germline CDR1 is ENHRY and CDR2 is SYGVKD. This CDR3 contains 16 residues. The trim removed 8 bases at V and 7 bases at J, leaving 15 bases unmatched. CDR3 sequence: CAICQEDRGLGNEQFF. In DNA form, the CDR3 reads TGTGCCATCTGCCAAGAGGACAGGGGATTAGGAAATGAGCAGTTCTTC.

This chain connects TRBV7-2 to TRBJ1-6; D gene unclear. Trimming took off 1 base at V and 3 bases at J, with 19 bases between the two ends. The CDR3 contains 19 residues. Looked up from germline, CDR1 is SGHTA and CDR2 is FQGNSA. CDR3 coding DNA: TGTGCCAGCAGCTTAGACGAAGTCGGCAGCCATTTCTATAATTCACCCCTCCACTTT. Its protein is CASSLDEVGSHFYNSPLHF.

This rearrangement joins TRBV7-9 to TRBJ1-1; unclear D gene. Germline values: CDR1 SEHNR, CDR2 FQNEAQ (reference sequence). This CDR3 spans 15 amino acids. V lost 5 bases and J 3 bases, leaving 16 bases between the germline ends. The CDR3 here is CASSTSRSWDTEAFF. The CDR3, as DNA: TGTGCCAGCAGCACAAGCCGTTCATGGGACACTGAAGCTTTCTTT.

The V call is TRBV7-8, the J call TRBJ1-2; D call uncertain. CDR1 is SGHVS and CDR2 is FQNEAQ in the germline V gene. V was cut by 5 bases and J by 6 bases, with 13 bases left in between. The CDR3 has 13 amino acids. The DNA of the CDR3 is TGTGCCAGCAGCAAAACAAGGACCAATGGCTACACCTTC. Residues: CASSKTRTNGYTF.

The J gene is TRBJ2-7, the V gene TRBV11-3; D call uncertain. The CDR3 consists of 12 residues. CDR1 and CDR2 from the germline V gene are SGHNT and YENEEA. V was clipped by 3 bases and J by 5 bases, with 8 bases between them. DNA of the CDR3: TGTGCCAGCAGCTTTGCAGACAACGAGCAGTACTTC. It translates to CASSFADNEQYF. Full variable domain (outside the CDR3, taken from reference TRBV11-3 and TRBJ2-7): EAGVVQSPRYKIIEKKQPVAFWCNPISGHNTLYWYLQNLGQGPELLIRYENEEAVDDSQLPKDRFSAERLKGVDSTLKIQPAELGDSAVYLCASSFADNEQYFGPGTRLTVT.

V usage is TRBV19 and J usage is TRBJ1-1; D gene unclear. Germline V gene data show CDR1 as LNHDA and CDR2 as SQIVND (reference sequence). V lost 7 bases and J lost 1, with 16 bases in between. This CDR3 spans 15 amino acids. The CDR3 protein is CASTPRRGRNTEAFF. CDR3 DNA sequence: TGTGCCAGTACCCCCCGGAGAGGGAGGAACACTGAAGCTTTCTTT.

V usage is TRBV4-1 and J usage is TRBJ2-6, with no clear D. With 4 bases removed from V and 7 bases from J, the gap between germline ends came to 8 bases. CDR3 length equals 13 residues. Per germline, CDR1 MGHRA and CDR2 YSYEKL. The CDR3 bases are TGCGCCAGCAGCCCAGTCGATGCCAACGTCCTGACTTTC. Translation: CASSPVDANVLTF.

CDR3 in amino acids: CASSSQGLGQPQHF. DNA of the CDR3: TGTGCCAGCAGTTCACAGGGTTTGGGACAGCCCCAGCATTTT. V usage is TRBV6-6 and J usage is TRBJ1-5; tentative D call: TRBD1 (6 bases). This CDR3 is built from 14 residues. Trimming cost V 4 bases and J 7 bases, with 14 bases left between them. Germline V gene sequence: CDR1 MNHNY, CDR2 SVGAGI (reference sequence).

The CDR3 reads CASSTTGEGYTF. The CDR3 DNA follows: TGTGCCAGCAGTACTACAGGGGAAGGCTACACCTTC. The V call is TRBV27, the J call TRBJ1-2, with 7 bases fitting TRBD1. The CDR3 covers 12 residues. With 5 bases clipped from V and 8 bases from J, the junction kept 5 bases outside the gene matches. The germline V gene has CDR1 MNHEY and CDR2 SMNVEV (reference sequence).